These 16 T cell receptor beta chains originate from one sample sequenced in a study of blood T cell repertoires in COVID-19. Profiling relied on immunoSEQ multiplex PCR, and the TCRdb table lists in-frame clones only, not all of them. The top ten hold 1.1% to 1.5% of the sample, which has fewer than 90,000 clones, around 90% seen once. The sequenced sample consisted of peripheral blood. All receptors come from a human donor in a cohort sampled during active COVID-19.

The gene calls are TRBV29-1 and TRBJ1-1; D is ambiguous. Germline CDR1 is SQVTM and CDR2 is ANQGSEA. V shed 8 bases and J shed 2 bases, with 15 bases lying between them. CDR3 length: 13 amino acids. CDR3 nucleotide sequence: TGCAGCTCCCTATGGGCAGCAAACACTGAAGCTTTCTTT. It specifies CSSLWAANTEAFF. Using reference TRBV29-1 and TRBJ1-1 for the parts outside the CDR3, the full variable domain is SAVISQKPSRDICQRGTSLTIQCQVDSQVTMMFWYRQQPGQSLTLIATANQGSEATYESGFVIDKFPISRPNLTFSTLTVSNMSPEDSSIYLCSSLWAANTEAFFGQGTRLTVV.

V is TRBV10-3 and J is TRBJ1-4, with 7 positions matching TRBD1. V shed 5 bases, J shed 3 bases, and the junction held 6 bases outside the gene matches. Germline V gene sequence: CDR1 ENHRY, CDR2 SYGVKD. The CDR3 sequence is 15 residues long. CDR3 residues: CAISPRGASNEKLFF. CDR3 DNA sequence: TGTGCCATCAGTCCCAGGGGGGCGTCTAATGAAAAACTGTTTTTT.

The chain links TRBV15 to TRBJ1-2, with TRBD1 matching 9 bases. CDR3 length: 19 amino acids. From germline, CDR1 is LNHNV and CDR2 YYDKDF (reference sequence). Losses at the gene ends were 4 bases for V and 2 bases for J; bases not matched to a gene: 17. Here the CDR3 reads CATSTSDSWDRENNYGYTF. CDR3 bases: TGTGCCACCAGCACCTCCGACAGCTGGGACAGGGAGAACAACTATGGCTACACCTTC.

This clone was recorded only once. This chain connects TRBV5-1 to TRBJ2-7; 7 bases are shared with TRBD1. Germline V gene sequence: CDR1 SGHRS, CDR2 YFSETQ. With V trimmed by 3 bases and J by 0 bases, 9 bases remained unmatched. The CDR3 contains 16 residues. The CDR3 sequence: CASSSMTGRSSYEQYF. DNA for the CDR3: TGCGCCAGCAGCTCGATGACAGGGCGATCCTCCTACGAGCAGTACTTC.

The V gene is TRBV7-2, the J gene TRBJ1-1; maybe TRBD1 (5 bases). V gave up 2 bases and J gave up 0 bases, with 13 bases separating them. Germline V gene data show CDR1 as SGHTA and CDR2 as FQGNSA. There are 16 residues in the CDR3. The DNA for the CDR3 is TGTGCCAGCAGCTTATGGGGGGGATTCATGAACACTGAAGCTTTCTTT. It yields the protein CASSLWGGFMNTEAFF.

The genes are TRBV19 and TRBJ1-5, with a weak D call TRBD1 (5 bases). The CDR3 is 15 amino acids. Per the germline V gene, CDR1 is LNHDA and CDR2 is SQIVND (reference sequence). V was shortened by 1 base and J by 5 bases, with 12 bases between the two germline ends. This chain's CDR3 is CASSIGQGSDQPQHF. The CDR3 nucleotides are TGTGCCAGTAGTATAGGGCAGGGAAGCGATCAGCCCCAGCATTTT.

The V gene is TRBV27, the J gene TRBJ2-2; D perhaps matches TRBD1 (6 bases). The CDR3 is 15 amino acids. The germline V and J ends were trimmed by 3 bases and 2 bases, with 10 bases remaining between them. The V gene's germline CDR1 is MNHEY and CDR2 SMNVEV (reference sequence). CDR3 bases: TGTGCCAGCAGTTTCCAGGGGACCAACACCGGGGAGCTGTTTTTT. Protein sequence: CASSFQGTNTGELFF.

The chain joins TRBV3-1 (or the pseudogene TRBV3-2) to TRBJ2-1; D possibly corresponds to TRBD2 (5 bases). V was pared by 4 bases and J by 0 bases, with 10 bases between. Germline V lookup: CDR1 LGHDT, CDR2 YNNKEL (reference sequence). The CDR3 consists of 15 residues. CDR3 in amino acids: CASSLFGNSYNEQFF. The CDR3, as DNA: TGTGCCAGCAGCCTCTTCGGGAACTCCTACAATGAGCAGTTCTTC.

This chain uses TRBV19 with TRBJ2-7; the match to TRBD1 covers 9 bases. Germline assignment: CDR1 LNHDA and CDR2 SQIVND (reference sequence). The CDR3 covers 11 residues. V lost 10 bases, J lost 6 bases, and 4 bases stayed unmatched. The CDR3 region is CATRQGGEQYF. DNA of the CDR3: TGTGCCACTAGACAGGGGGGCGAGCAGTACTTC. The full variable domain, rest sourced from reference TRBV19 and TRBJ2-7, is DGGITQSPKYLFRKEGQNVTLSCEQNLNHDAMYWYRQDPGQGLRLIYYSQIVNDFQKGDIAEGYSVSREKKESFPLTVTSAQKNPTAFYLCATRQGGEQYFGPGTRLTVT.

The rearrangement uses TRBV10-1 and TRBJ2-1, with 10 positions matching TRBD2. The V and J ends lost 0 bases and 12 bases, in that order; junction bases with no gene match: 5. The CDR3 contains 14 residues. Per germline, CDR1 WNHNN and CDR2 SYGVQD (reference sequence). The CDR3 spells CASSESQREGGQFF. The DNA of the CDR3 is TGCGCCAGCAGTGAGTCTCAGCGGGAGGGGGGGCAGTTCTTC.

Here the CDR3 DNA reads TGCGCCAGCAGCCAGGGGGGGTCGGCTAGCGGTCCTCCCTACGAGCAGTACGTC. Protein: CASSQGGSASGPPYEQYV. This sequence joins TRBV4-1 and TRBJ2-7; TRBD2 matches 7 bases. This CDR3 contains 18 residues. J gave up 2 bases and V 3 bases, and 16 bases lay outside the gene matches. In germline, CDR1 is MGHRA, CDR2 YSYEKL.

The V and J genes are TRBV11-2 and TRBJ1-2; D call uncertain. The V gene lost 9 bases and the J gene lost 8 bases, with 13 bases spanning the gap. This CDR3 is 11 amino acids long. The germline V gene has CDR1 SGHAT and CDR2 FQNNGV. Written as DNA, the CDR3 is TGTGCCAGGATTACCGAAAGCGGCTACACCTTC. Amino acids: CARITESGYTF.

V usage is TRBV16 and J usage is TRBJ2-3; 12 bases are shared with TRBD2. CDR3 size: 15 residues. Germline V gives CDR1 KGHSY, CDR2 FQNENV. The V and J ends lost 4 bases and 5 bases, in that order; junction bases with no gene match: 4. Here the CDR3 reads CASSLPGLAGDTQYF. The CDR3 DNA reads as TGTGCCAGCAGCCTCCCGGGACTAGCGGGAGATACGCAGTATTTT.

The J gene is TRBJ1-1, the V gene TRBV11-2; D possibly corresponds to TRBD1 (6 bases). The CDR3 runs 14 residues. Trimming pared 5 bases from V and 3 bases from J, leaving 13 bases between. Germline values: CDR1 SGHAT, CDR2 FQNNGV. The CDR3 DNA is TGTGCCAGCAGCCCGGACAGTATCGACACTGAAGCTTTCTTT. This sequence encodes CASSPDSIDTEAFF.

This rearrangement joins TRBV9 to TRBJ1-1; 9 positions agree with TRBD1. This CDR3 spans 12 amino acids. After removal of 4 bases from V and 10 bases from J, the junction contained 5 bases not matched to a gene. CDR1 is SGDLS, CDR2 YYNGEE, per germline. The DNA for the CDR3 is TGTGCCAGCAGCCCACAGGGGGCTGGAGCTTTCTTT. Protein sequence: CASSPQGAGAFF.

This clone has just a few counts. This chain connects TRBV7-3 to TRBJ2-2, with TRBD1 matching over 8 bases. V gave up 4 bases and J gave up 5 bases; unmatched junction bases: 9. The CDR3 covers 16 residues. Germline CDR1 and CDR2: SGHTA and FQGTGA. The CDR3 loop reads CASSSPAGGVTGELFF. DNA for the CDR3: TGTGCCAGCAGCTCCCCAGCAGGGGGCGTGACCGGGGAGCTGTTTTTT. The whole variable domain, filled in from reference TRBV7-3 and TRBJ2-2, reads GAGVSQTPSNKVTEKGKYVELRCDPISGHTALYWYRQSLGQGPEFLIYFQGTGAADDSGLPNDRFFAVRPEGSVSTLKIQRTERGDSAVYLCASSSPAGGVTGELFFGEGSRLTVL.